These 21 T cell receptor beta chains came from one sample sequenced in a study of control samples from healthy donors and cancer patients. Repertoires were generated with immunoSEQ multiplex PCR, while TCRdb's copy carries only in-frame clones and drops some. The profile shows 90,000 or so clones, approximately 84% of them singletons. The sample comprised PBMCs. The receptors come from a man between 65 and 80 years old with lung cancer.

The genes are TRBV24-1 and TRBJ1-2; D possibly corresponds to TRBD1 (6 bases). Trimming removed 7 bases at V and 6 bases at J, with 20 bases between. Looked up from germline, CDR1 is KGHDR and CDR2 is SFDVKD. This CDR3 has 15 residues. In nucleotides, the CDR3 is TGTGCCACCAGGGACCAGGCACGTAGGGGGAATGGCTACACCTTC. This sequence encodes CATRDQARRGNGYTF.

The chain uses TRBV18 and TRBJ2-7, with 8 bases fitting TRBD2. CDR3 length: 13 amino acids. V shed 2 bases and J 6 bases; nucleotides not matched to a gene: 3. CDR1 is KGHSH and CDR2 is LQKENI in the germline V gene. The CDR3 is CASSPGGTSEQYF. The CDR3 DNA reads as TGTGCCAGCTCACCAGGTGGGACTAGCGAGCAGTACTTC.

This chain links TRBV4-3 with TRBJ2-2; TRBD1 agrees at 9 bases. Trimming took 2 bases from V and 1 from J; bases not matched to a gene: 8. Germline CDR1 and CDR2: LGHNA and YSLEER. This CDR3 spans 18 amino acids. CDR3 sequence (DNA): TGCGCCAGCAGCCAAATTGTCCTGGGACAGGGGAACACCGGGGAGCTGTTTTTT. Amino acid sequence: CASSQIVLGQGNTGELFF.

The CDR3 region is CASTSYRGSTEAFF. In DNA form, the CDR3 reads TGTGCCAGCACCTCCTACAGGGGATCGACTGAAGCTTTCTTT. The rearrangement uses TRBV6-5 and TRBJ1-1, with TRBD1 matching over 7 bases. Per germline, CDR1 MNHEY and CDR2 SVGAGI. The CDR3 contains 14 residues. V shed 7 bases and J 5 bases; nucleotides not matched to a gene: 10.

The rearrangement uses TRBV5-1 and TRBJ1-6; 7 nucleotides align to TRBD1. The CDR3 has 16 residues. V trimming: 2 bases; J trimming: 6 bases; junction bases outside the gene matches: 8. Germline V CDR1 and CDR2: SGHRS, YFSETQ. The CDR3, as DNA: TGCGCCAGCAGCTTTACCTCCGGGACAGTTAATTCACCCCTCCACTTT. This codes for CASSFTSGTVNSPLHF.

The chain has TRBV6-1 and TRBJ2-7; D possibly corresponds to TRBD1 (5 bases). The V and J ends lost 5 bases and 7 bases respectively, with 9 bases between them. The CDR3 is 11 residues long. The germline gives CDR1 MNHNS, CDR2 SASEGT. CDR3: CASSSGREQYF. The CDR3 DNA reads as TGTGCCAGCAGTTCAGGGCGGGAGCAGTACTTC.

This clone turned up a few times. For the CDR3, the DNA is TGTGCCAGTAGGACACAGGGGGGAAATTCACCCCTCCACTTT. This sequence encodes CASRTQGGNSPLHF. The genes are TRBV19 and TRBJ1-6, with TRBD1 identical over 8 bases. Trimming cost V 6 bases and J 7 bases; bases outside gene matches: 5. Germline V CDR1 and CDR2: LNHDA, SQIVND (reference sequence). The CDR3 is 14 residues long. The full variable domain, with the rest looked up from reference TRBV19 and TRBJ1-6, is DGGITQSPKYLFRKEGQNVTLSCEQNLNHDAMYWYRQDPGQGLRLIYYSQIVNDFQKGDIAEGYSVSREKKESFPLTVTSAQKNPTAFYLCASRTQGGNSPLHFGNGTRLTVT.

This rearrangement joins TRBV7-9 to TRBJ1-6; D remains unclear. From germline, CDR1 is SEHNR and CDR2 FQNEAQ (reference sequence). This CDR3 contains 15 residues. Trimming removed 3 bases from V and 0 bases from J, with 6 bases in between. The CDR3 region is CASSLGSSYNSPLHF. CDR3 sequence (DNA): TGTGCCAGCAGCTTGGGCAGCTCCTATAATTCACCCCTCCACTTT.

The J gene is TRBJ2-7, the V gene TRBV6-6; TRBD1 matches at 11 bases. In germline, CDR1 is MNHNY, CDR2 SVGAGI (reference sequence). The J segment lost 1 base and the V segment lost 4 bases, leaving 3 bases of the junction unmatched. The CDR3 is 15 amino acids. CDR3 coding DNA: TGTGCCAGCAGTTCCGGGACAGGGGGATCCTACGAGCAGTACTTC. Translated, it gives CASSSGTGGSYEQYF.

J is TRBJ2-7 and V is TRBV7-9; D is undetermined. This CDR3 spans 14 amino acids. Per germline, CDR1 SEHNR and CDR2 FQNEAQ (reference sequence). V lost 5 bases to trimming and J lost 2 bases, with 13 bases between them. CDR3 bases: TGTGCCAGCAGCCCCCGGGCCCAGACCTACGAGCAGTACTTC. It translates to CASSPRAQTYEQYF.

V and J are TRBV9 and TRBJ2-1; no clear D gene. This CDR3 contains 15 residues. Germline V CDR1 and CDR2: SGDLS, YYNGEE. V was pared by 5 bases and J by 6 bases, with 18 bases between. The CDR3 is CASSRVVPASNEQFF. The CDR3 DNA reads as TGTGCCAGCAGTCGGGTAGTTCCGGCGTCCAATGAGCAGTTCTTC.

The chain carries TRBV4-2 and TRBJ1-1, with D perhaps TRBD1 (6 bases). The V end lost 4 bases, the J end lost 5 bases, and 17 bases lay between the germline ends. This CDR3 region has 15 residues. Germline V CDR1 and CDR2: LGHNA, YNFKEQ. The CDR3 spells CASSPKGGARTEAFF. CDR3 sequence (DNA): TGTGCCAGCAGCCCGAAGGGGGGGGCGCGAACTGAAGCTTTCTTT.

The rearrangement uses TRBV10-1 and TRBJ2-3; 7 positions agree with TRBD1. Germline CDR1 is WNHNN and CDR2 is SYGVQD (reference sequence). This CDR3 has 13 amino acids. V lost 7 bases, J lost 6 bases, and 7 bases stayed unmatched. The CDR3 DNA follows: TGCGCCAGCAATAACAGGGGCGGGGATACGCAGTATTTT. It is translated as CASNNRGGDTQYF.

The chain is built from TRBV6-6 and TRBJ1-3, with 8 bases lining up with TRBD1. The CDR3 has 16 residues. Germline V CDR1 and CDR2: MNHNY, SVGAGI (reference sequence). The junction had 6 bases not matched to a gene; V was cut back by 2 bases and J by 3 bases. The CDR3 loop is CASSYTGQGSGNTIYF. The CDR3 region has the DNA TGTGCCAGCAGTTACACCGGACAGGGAAGTGGAAACACCATATATTTT.

This clone showed up many times. The chain recombines TRBV7-9 with TRBJ1-2; 9 bases are a match to TRBD1. Germline V gives CDR1 SEHNR, CDR2 FQNEAQ (reference sequence). CDR3 size: 17 residues. Germline trimming cut 5 bases from V and 2 bases from J; bases unmatched to any gene: 12. DNA of the CDR3: TGTGCCAGCAGCCCGAACTCCGGGACAGGGCGCAACTATGGCTACACCTTC. Translation gives CASSPNSGTGRNYGYTF. Supplemented by reference TRBV7-9 and TRBJ1-2, the full variable domain reads DTGVSQNPRHKITKRGQNVTFRCDPISEHNRLYWYRQTLGQGPEFLTYFQNEAQLEKSRLLSDRFSAERPKGSFSTLEIQRTEQGDSAMYLCASSPNSGTGRNYGYTFGSGTRLTVV.

The chain carries TRBV6-5 and TRBJ1-1; the match to TRBD1 covers 9 bases. CDR3 size: 13 residues. Germline CDR1 MNHEY, CDR2 SVGAGI. V lost 6 bases, J lost 4 bases, and 3 bases stayed unmatched. CDR3 loop: CASRQGASTEAFF. In DNA form, the CDR3 reads TGTGCCAGCAGACAGGGGGCGAGCACTGAAGCTTTCTTT.

The chain links TRBV29-1 to TRBJ1-5, with a weak D call TRBD1 (5 bases). The germline V gene encodes CDR1 SQVTM and CDR2 ANQGSEA. The CDR3 is made up of 13 amino acids. Deletions cut 4 bases from V and 7 bases from J, with 14 bases between. CDR3 nucleotides: TGCAGCGTTGGTTCAGGGACGGGGCAGCCCCAGCATTTT. Translation gives CSVGSGTGQPQHF.

This clone was seen only a few times. This chain uses TRBV29-1 with TRBJ2-2; tentative D call: TRBD1 (6 bases). Between the trimmed V and J ends, which lost 1 base and 6 bases, there was a span of 21 bases. The CDR3 totals 17 residues. The germline V gene encodes CDR1 SQVTM and CDR2 ANQGSEA. The CDR3 loop reads CSVEAQWNREYAGELFF. The DNA of the CDR3 is TGCAGCGTTGAAGCTCAATGGAACAGGGAGTATGCCGGGGAGCTGTTTTTT.

The chain couples TRBV5-6 to TRBJ1-1; D gene ambiguous. Per germline, CDR1 SGHDT and CDR2 YYEEEE. The length of the CDR3 is 15 residues. V was trimmed by 1 base and J by 0 bases, leaving 10 bases between them. In DNA, the CDR3 is TGTGCCAGCAGCTTGTACGGGAGTGTGAACACTGAAGCTTTCTTT. Its protein product is CASSLYGSVNTEAFF.

This chain connects TRBV3-1 (or the pseudogene TRBV3-2) to TRBJ2-7; 11 positions agree with TRBD2. The CDR3 has 15 residues. V was pared by 4 bases and J by 4 bases, with 6 bases of the junction left unmatched. Germline values: CDR1 LGHDT, CDR2 YNNKEL (reference sequence). The CDR3 DNA is TGTGCCAGCAGCCCTAGCGGGGGGCCTAAATACGAGCAGTACTTC. The encoded protein is CASSPSGGPKYEQYF.

The chain has TRBV3-1 (or the pseudogene TRBV3-2) and TRBJ1-6, with a weak D call TRBD1 (6 bases). This CDR3 region has 15 residues. V was cut by 1 base and J by 10 bases, with 14 bases left in between. Germline values: CDR1 LGHDT, CDR2 YNNKEL (reference sequence). Written as DNA, the CDR3 is TGTGCCAGCAGCCAAGTCCTAGGGGGGCAGTCACCCCTCCACTTT. Protein product: CASSQVLGGQSPLHF.